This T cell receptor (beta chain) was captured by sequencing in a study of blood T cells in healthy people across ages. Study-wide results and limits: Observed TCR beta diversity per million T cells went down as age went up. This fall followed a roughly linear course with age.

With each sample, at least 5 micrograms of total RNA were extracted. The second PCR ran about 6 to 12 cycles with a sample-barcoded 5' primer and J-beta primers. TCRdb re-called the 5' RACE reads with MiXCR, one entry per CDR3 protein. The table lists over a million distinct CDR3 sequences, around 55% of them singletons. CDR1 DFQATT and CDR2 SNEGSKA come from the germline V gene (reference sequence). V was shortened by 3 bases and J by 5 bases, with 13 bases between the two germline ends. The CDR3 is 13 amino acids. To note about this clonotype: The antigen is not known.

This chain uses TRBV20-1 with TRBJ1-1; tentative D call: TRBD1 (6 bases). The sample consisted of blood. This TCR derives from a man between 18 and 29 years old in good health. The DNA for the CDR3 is TGCAGTGCTAGCGGGGGCGGTGGGACTGAAGCTTTCTTT. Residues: CSASGGGGTEAFF.